This T cell receptor (beta chain) was recovered during a study of cytomegalovirus exposure and HLA in healthy donors. Study results and limitations: Testing in vitro showed a few CMV-associated chains specific for CMV antigens. Later work found that TCR association rates differed between HLA loci; DRB1 had the most and HLA-C the fewest. Sequencing likely produced, as an artifact, a cluster of highly shared sequence variants.

Comment on this clone: Its antigen is not known.

Researchers ran the PCR with 60 Vbeta and 13 Jbeta primers. Authors' processing steps: The count from a later analysis was tens of millions of unique TCR beta chains, 9 million to 12 million of them shared. Libraries were prepared by immunoSEQ multiplex PCR; TCRdb keeps only in-frame clonotypes and omits some of them. D and trimming come from the DNA, and the V and J calls and clone size come from that table. The sample has about 77,000 clones, 70% to 80% seen once; the top ten hold around 3.7%. The source of this sequence is a man between 35 and 55 years old in good health and CMV-seronegative. The specimen sequenced was PBMCs.

The CDR3, as DNA: TGTGCCAGCACGACAGATAGCTCCTACAATGAGCAGTTCTTC. This sequence encodes CASTTDSSYNEQFF. The genes are TRBV2 and TRBJ2-1, with D possibly being TRBD1 (5 bases). Trimming stripped 7 bases from V and 0 bases from J, with 10 bases between. The CDR3 is 14 residues long. Germline V CDR1 and CDR2: SNHLY, FYNNEI. The full variable domain, rest sourced from reference TRBV2 and TRBJ2-1, is EPEVTQTPSHQVTQMGQEVILRCVPISNHLYFYWYRQILGQKVEFLVSFYNNEISEKSEIFDDQFSVERPDGSNFTLKIRSTKLEDSAMYFCASTTDSSYNEQFFGPGTRLTVL.